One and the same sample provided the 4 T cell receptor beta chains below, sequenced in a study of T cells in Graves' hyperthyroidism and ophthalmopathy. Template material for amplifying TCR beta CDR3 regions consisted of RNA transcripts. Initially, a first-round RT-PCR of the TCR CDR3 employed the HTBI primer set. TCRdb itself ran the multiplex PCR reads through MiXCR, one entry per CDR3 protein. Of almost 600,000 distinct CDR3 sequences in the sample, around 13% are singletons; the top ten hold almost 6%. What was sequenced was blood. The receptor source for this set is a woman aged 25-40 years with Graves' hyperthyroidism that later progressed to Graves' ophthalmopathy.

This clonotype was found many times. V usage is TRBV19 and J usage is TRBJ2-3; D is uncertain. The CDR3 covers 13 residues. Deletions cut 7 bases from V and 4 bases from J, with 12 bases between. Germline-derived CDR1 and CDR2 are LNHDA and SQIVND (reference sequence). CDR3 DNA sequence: TGTGCCAGTAAGCGCAGTATTGCAGATACGCAGTATTTT. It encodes CASKRSIADTQYF.

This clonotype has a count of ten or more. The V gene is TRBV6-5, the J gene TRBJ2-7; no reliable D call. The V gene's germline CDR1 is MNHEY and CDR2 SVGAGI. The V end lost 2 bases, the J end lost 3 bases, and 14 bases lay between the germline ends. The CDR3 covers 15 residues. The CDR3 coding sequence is TGTGCCAGCAGTTACCAGTATACCTCCGACTACGAGCAGTACTTC. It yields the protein CASSYQYTSDYEQYF.

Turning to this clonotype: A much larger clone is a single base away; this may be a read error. The DNA for the CDR3 is TGCGCCAGCAGCTTGGATGTCAGCACAGATACGCAGTATTTT. Translated: CASSLDVSTDTQYF. This chain joins TRBV5-1 and TRBJ2-3; D gene unclear. Germline lookup yields CDR1 SGHRS and CDR2 YFSETQ. V was clipped by 0 bases and J by 0 bases, with 5 bases between them. This CDR3 is built from 14 residues. The whole variable domain, filled in from reference TRBV5-1 and TRBJ2-3, reads KAGVTQTPRYLIKTRGQQVTLSCSPISGHRSVSWYQQTPGQGLQFLFEYFSETQRNKGNFPGRFSGRQFSNSRSEMNVSTLELGDSALYLCASSLDVSTDTQYFGPGTRLTVL.

This CDR3 is CATSDQNRVAMNTEAFF. The CDR3 DNA reads TGTGCCACCAGTGACCAGAACAGGGTAGCCATGAACACTGAAGCTTTCTTT. V gene TRBV24-1 combines with J gene TRBJ1-1, with TRBD1 as a possible D gene (6 bases). The germline gives CDR1 KGHDR, CDR2 SFDVKD. V gave up 4 bases and J gave up 0 bases, with 17 bases separating them. The CDR3 consists of 17 residues.